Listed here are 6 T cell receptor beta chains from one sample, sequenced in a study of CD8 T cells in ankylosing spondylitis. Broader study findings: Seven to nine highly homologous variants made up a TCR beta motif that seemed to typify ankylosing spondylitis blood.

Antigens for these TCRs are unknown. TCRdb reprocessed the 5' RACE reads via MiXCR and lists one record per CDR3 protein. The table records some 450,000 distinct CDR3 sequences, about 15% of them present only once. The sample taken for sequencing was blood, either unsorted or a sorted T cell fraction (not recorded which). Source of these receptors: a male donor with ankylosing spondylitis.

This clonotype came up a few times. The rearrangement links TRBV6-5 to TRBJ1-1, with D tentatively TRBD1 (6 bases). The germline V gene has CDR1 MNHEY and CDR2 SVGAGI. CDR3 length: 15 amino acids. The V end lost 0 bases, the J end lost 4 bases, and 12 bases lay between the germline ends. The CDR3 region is CASSYSGGGRTEAFF. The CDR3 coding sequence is TGTGCCAGCAGTTACTCGGGCGGGGGGCGCACTGAAGCTTTCTTT.

DNA of the CDR3: TGCAGTGCCTCAGCGGGAATAAATGGCTACACCTTC. Translating it yields CSASAGINGYTF. The rearrangement joins TRBV20-1 to TRBJ1-2, with no clear D. Trimming removed 6 bases from V and 6 bases from J, with 14 bases in between. This CDR3 comprises 12 residues. CDR1 and CDR2 from the germline V gene are DFQATT and SNEGSKA (reference sequence).

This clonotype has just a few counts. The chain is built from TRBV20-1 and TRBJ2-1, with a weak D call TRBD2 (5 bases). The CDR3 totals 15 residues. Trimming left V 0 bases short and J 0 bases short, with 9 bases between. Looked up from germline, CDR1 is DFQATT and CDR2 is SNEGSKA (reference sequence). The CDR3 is CSARDGSGSYNEQFF. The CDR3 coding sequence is TGCAGTGCTAGAGATGGAAGCGGCTCCTACAATGAGCAGTTCTTC.

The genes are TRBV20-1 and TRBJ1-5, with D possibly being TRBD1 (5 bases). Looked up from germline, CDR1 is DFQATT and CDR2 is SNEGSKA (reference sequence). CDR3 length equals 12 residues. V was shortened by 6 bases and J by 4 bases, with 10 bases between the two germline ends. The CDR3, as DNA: TGCAGTGCAGCAGGGTGGAATCAGCCCCAGCATTTT. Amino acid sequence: CSAAGWNQPQHF.

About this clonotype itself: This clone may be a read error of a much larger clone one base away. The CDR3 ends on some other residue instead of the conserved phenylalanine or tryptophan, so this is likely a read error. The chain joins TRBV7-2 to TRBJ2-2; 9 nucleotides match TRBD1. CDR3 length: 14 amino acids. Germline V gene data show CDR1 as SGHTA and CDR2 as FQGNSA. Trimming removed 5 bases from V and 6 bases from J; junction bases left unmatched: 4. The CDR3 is CASSNTGGSGELFL. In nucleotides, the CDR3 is TGTGCCAGCAGCAACACAGGGGGCTCCGGGGAGCTGTTTTTA.

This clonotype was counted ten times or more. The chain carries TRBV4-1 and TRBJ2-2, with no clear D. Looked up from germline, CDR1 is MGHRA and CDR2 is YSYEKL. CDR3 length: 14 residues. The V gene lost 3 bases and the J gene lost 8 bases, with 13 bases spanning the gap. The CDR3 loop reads CASSHPTPGGELFF. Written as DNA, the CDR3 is TGCGCCAGCAGCCACCCGACCCCTGGAGGGGAGCTGTTTTTT.